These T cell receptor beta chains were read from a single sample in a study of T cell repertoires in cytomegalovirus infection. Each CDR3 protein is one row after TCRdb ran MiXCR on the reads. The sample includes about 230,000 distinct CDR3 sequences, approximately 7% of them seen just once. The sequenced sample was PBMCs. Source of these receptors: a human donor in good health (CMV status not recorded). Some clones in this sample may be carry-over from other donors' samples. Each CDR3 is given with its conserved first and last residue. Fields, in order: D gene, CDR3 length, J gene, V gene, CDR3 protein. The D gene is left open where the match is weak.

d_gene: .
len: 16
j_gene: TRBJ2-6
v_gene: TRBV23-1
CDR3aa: CASSQSGGSGANVLTF

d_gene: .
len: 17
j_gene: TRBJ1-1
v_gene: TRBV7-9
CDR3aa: CASSAPWGGRMNTEAFF

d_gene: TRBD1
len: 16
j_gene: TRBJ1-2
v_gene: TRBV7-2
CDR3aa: CASSLTRGSVSNGYTF

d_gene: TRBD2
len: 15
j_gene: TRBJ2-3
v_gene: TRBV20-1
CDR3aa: CSASLAGAHTDTQYF

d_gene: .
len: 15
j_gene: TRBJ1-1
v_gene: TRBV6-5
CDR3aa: CASSYLLSGGTEAFF

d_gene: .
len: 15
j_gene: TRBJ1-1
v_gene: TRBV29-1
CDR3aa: CSVEEQGRRNTEAFF

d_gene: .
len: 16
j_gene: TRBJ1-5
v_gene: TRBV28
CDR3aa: CASSRPRGYSNQPQHF

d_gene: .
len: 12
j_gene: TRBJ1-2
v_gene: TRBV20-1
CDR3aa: CSASPGAYGYTF

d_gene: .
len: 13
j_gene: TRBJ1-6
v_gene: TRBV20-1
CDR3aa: CSARDPGVLALHF

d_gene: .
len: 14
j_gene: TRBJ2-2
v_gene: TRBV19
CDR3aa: CASQSPPNTGELFF

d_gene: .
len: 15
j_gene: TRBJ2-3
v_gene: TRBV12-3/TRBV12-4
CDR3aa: CASSFTGPAKDTQYF

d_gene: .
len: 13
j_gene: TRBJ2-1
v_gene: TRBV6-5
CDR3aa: CASSYRDGNEQFF

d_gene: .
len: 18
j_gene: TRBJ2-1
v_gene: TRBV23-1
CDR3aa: CASSQRVLTESPLDEQFF

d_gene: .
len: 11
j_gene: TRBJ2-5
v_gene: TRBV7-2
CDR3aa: CASSVQETQYF

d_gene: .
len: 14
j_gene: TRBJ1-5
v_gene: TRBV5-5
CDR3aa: CASSLGGFNQPQHF

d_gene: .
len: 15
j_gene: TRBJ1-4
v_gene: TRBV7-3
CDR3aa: CASSLRATGNEKLFF

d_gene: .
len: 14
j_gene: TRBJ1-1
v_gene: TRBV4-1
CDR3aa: CASSQEGRNTEAFF

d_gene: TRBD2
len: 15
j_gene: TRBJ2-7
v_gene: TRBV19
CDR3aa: CASSSGLAALYEQYF

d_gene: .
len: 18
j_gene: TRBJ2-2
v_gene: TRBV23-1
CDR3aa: CASSQSEGPSNLGGELFF

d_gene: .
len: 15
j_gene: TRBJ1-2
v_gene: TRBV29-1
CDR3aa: CSVVPIDGSNYGYTF

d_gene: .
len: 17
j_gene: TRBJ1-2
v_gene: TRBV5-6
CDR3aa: CASSPLLGGENSYGYTF

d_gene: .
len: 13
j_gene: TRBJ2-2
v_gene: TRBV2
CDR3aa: CASSDLGTGELFF

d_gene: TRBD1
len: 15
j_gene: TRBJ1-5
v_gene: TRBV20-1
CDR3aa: CSARDRGGGNQPQHF

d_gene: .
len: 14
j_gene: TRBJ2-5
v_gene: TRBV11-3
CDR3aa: CASSFRGRGETQYF

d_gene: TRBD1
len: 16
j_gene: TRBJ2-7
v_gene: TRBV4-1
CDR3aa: CASSQVPGQAIYEQYF

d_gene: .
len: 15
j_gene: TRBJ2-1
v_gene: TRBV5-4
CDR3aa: CASSLPGTSGNEQFF

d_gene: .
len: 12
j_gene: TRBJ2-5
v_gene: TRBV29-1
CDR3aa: CSVWEFQETQYF

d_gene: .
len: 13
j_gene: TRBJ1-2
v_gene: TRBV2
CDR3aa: CASSESESYGYTF

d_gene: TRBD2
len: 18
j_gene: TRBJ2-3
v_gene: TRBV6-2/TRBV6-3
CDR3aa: CASSSGLAGGPRSDTQYF

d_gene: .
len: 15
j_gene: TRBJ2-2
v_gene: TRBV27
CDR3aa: CASKRGSGGYGELFF

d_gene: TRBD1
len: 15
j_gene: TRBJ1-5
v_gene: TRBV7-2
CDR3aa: CASSFWDSSNQPQHF

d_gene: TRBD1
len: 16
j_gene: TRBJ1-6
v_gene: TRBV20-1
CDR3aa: CSAREPSGQGFSPLHF

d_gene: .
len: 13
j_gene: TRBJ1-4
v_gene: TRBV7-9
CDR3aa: CASSSSGREKLFF

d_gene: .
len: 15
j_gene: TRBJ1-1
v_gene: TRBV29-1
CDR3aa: CSVETRIDMNTEAFF

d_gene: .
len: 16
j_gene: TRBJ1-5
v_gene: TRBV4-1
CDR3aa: CASSQEIRGKDPPQHF

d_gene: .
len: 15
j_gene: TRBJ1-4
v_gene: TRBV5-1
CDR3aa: CASSSGEVVVEKLFF

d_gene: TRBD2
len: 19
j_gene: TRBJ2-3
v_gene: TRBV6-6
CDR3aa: CASNPGGHRAAGSTDTQYF

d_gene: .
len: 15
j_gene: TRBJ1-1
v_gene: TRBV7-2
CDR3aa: CASSLARQLNTEAFF

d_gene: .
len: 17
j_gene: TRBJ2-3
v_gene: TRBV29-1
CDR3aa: CSVGWVAPSAHTDTQYF

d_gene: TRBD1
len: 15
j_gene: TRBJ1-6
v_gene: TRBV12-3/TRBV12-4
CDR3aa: CASSYQGQGYSPLHF

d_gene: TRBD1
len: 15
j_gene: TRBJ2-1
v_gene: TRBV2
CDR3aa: CASSSPGQGKNEQFF

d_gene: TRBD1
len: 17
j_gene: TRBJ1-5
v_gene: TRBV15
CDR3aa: CATSRGGGQASWQPQHF

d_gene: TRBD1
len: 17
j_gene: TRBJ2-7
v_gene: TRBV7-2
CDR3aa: CASSLETGAHYTYEQYF

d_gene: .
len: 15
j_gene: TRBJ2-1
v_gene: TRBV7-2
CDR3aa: CASSSAGIQYNEQFF

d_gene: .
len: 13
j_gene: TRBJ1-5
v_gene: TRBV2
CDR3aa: CASGTDSNQPQHF

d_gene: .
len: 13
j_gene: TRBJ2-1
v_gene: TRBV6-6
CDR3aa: CASSYSESGEQFF

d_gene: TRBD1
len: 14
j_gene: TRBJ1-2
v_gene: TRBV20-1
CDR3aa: CSASPGQGVDGYTF

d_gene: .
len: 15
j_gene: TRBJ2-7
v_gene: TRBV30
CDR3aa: CAWSVLRPTFYEQYF

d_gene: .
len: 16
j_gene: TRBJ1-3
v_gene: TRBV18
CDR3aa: CASSPQTGFSGNTIYF

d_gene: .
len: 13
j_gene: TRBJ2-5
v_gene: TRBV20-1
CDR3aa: CSATSGLWKTQYF

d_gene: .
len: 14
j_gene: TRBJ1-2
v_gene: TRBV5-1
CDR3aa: CASGEDSEPLGYTF

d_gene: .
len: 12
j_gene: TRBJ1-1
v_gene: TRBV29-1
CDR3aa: CSVVWGSTEAFF

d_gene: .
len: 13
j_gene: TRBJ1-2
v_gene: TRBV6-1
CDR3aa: CASQAVRGYGYTF